This TCR beta chain was sequenced in a study of PD-L1 blockade in urothelial cancer. Across the study: Patients arrived having already received 0 to 3 prior chemotherapy regimens. Study-level results: Tumor-associated TCR clones expanded more in blood at 3 weeks in patients with durable benefit.

This clone was detected only a few times. The target antigen is unknown. V shed 7 bases and J shed 4 bases, with 10 bases lying between them. Germline V gene lookup returns CDR1 SQVTM and CDR2 ANQGSEA. CDR3 size: 12 residues. Time point given: pretreatment peripheral blood. TCRdb's table, derived via immunoSEQ multiplex PCR, lists solely in-frame clones and lacks some. The table shows 85,000 to 90,000 clones, with over 65% occurring only once. The sequencing here drew on PBMCs, taken around atezolizumab (anti-PD-L1) treatment. The J gene is TRBJ2-2, the V gene TRBV29-1, with a possible D match to TRBD1 (6 bases). The clonotype comes from a man aged 60 to 75 with urothelial cancer. The CDR3 DNA reads as TGCAGCGCGTCACAGGGCACCGGGGAGCTGTTTTTT. Translated, it gives CSASQGTGELFF.